The 8 T cell receptor beta chains in this list originate from one sample, sequenced in a study of cytomegalovirus exposure and HLA in healthy donors. Primers included in the PCR were 60 Vbeta and 13 Jbeta primers. The repertoire was sequenced with immunoSEQ multiplex PCR; TCRdb's copy has only in-frame clones and lacks some. The table has roughly 110,000 clones, about 70% seen once. The sequenced material came from PBMCs. These receptors all come from a human donor in good health.

The chain recombines TRBV7-2 with TRBJ1-1, with 8 bases fitting TRBD1. With 5 bases clipped from V and 7 bases from J, the junction kept 6 bases outside the gene matches. The CDR3 runs to 13 residues. Germline V gene data show CDR1 as SGHTA and CDR2 as FQGNSA. CDR3 in amino acids: CASSLGTGVEAFF. The DNA for the CDR3 is TGTGCCAGCAGCCTCGGGACAGGAGTTGAAGCTTTCTTT. Using reference TRBV7-2 and TRBJ1-1 for the parts outside the CDR3, the full variable domain is GAGVSQSPSNKVTEKGKDVELRCDPISGHTALYWYRQSLGQGLEFLIYFQGNSAPDKSGLPSDRFSAERTGGSVSTLTIQRTQQEDSAVYLCASSLGTGVEAFFGQGTRLTVV.

Only one count was recorded for this clone. The chain has TRBV10-3 and TRBJ2-3, with 11 positions matching TRBD1. Trimming cost V 4 bases and J 5 bases; bases outside gene matches: 5. Looked up from germline, CDR1 is ENHRY and CDR2 is SYGVKD. The CDR3 length is 15 residues. In DNA form, the CDR3 reads TGTGCCATCAGTGGCAGGACAGGGGGCCTAGATACGCAGTATTTT. Its protein product is CAISGRTGGLDTQYF.

J is TRBJ1-4 and V is TRBV7-9; TRBD1 matches 12 bases. The junction had 10 bases not matched to a gene; V was cut back by 4 bases and J by 7 bases. The CDR3 has 17 amino acids. From germline, CDR1 is SEHNR and CDR2 FQNEAQ (reference sequence). CDR3 DNA sequence: TGTGCCAGCAGCTCTTCGGGACAGGGGGCGCGAGGTGAAAAACTGTTTTTT. As protein: CASSSSGQGARGEKLFF.

This rearrangement joins TRBV6-4 to TRBJ1-2, with D possibly being TRBD1 (6 bases). This CDR3 has 11 amino acids. V shed 5 bases and J shed 8 bases, with 9 bases lying between them. Germline values: CDR1 MRHNA, CDR2 SNTAGT. The CDR3 here is CASSPGAGYTF. The CDR3 DNA reads TGTGCCAGCAGTCCAGGGGCCGGCTACACCTTC.

The chain uses TRBV2 and TRBJ2-7; TRBD1 matches at 10 bases. CDR1 SNHLY and CDR2 FYNNEI come from the germline V gene. V gave up 6 bases and J gave up 3 bases; unmatched junction bases: 8. The CDR3 runs 15 residues. CDR3 sequence reads: CASSQGGQGIYEQYF. The CDR3 region has the DNA TGTGCCAGCAGCCAAGGGGGACAGGGGATCTACGAGCAGTACTTC.

This chain connects TRBV2 to TRBJ2-7; 7 positions agree with TRBD1. The CDR3 loop spans 15 amino acids. Germline assignment: CDR1 SNHLY and CDR2 FYNNEI. The J segment lost 3 bases and the V segment lost 5 bases, leaving 10 bases of the junction unmatched. The chain's CDR3 is CASSMTGTVNYEQYF. CDR3 nucleotides: TGTGCCAGCAGTATGACCGGGACAGTCAACTACGAGCAGTACTTC.

The CDR3 reads CASRDRGSANEKLFF. CDR3 coding DNA: TGTGCCAGCAGGGACAGGGGATCAGCTAATGAAAAACTGTTTTTT. The chain recombines TRBV6-1 with TRBJ1-4; 9 bases fit TRBD1. The V and J ends lost 6 bases and 3 bases, in that order; junction bases with no gene match: 5. Germline loops: CDR1 MNHNS, CDR2 SASEGT. CDR3 length equals 15 residues.

This clone has just one count. The V gene is TRBV10-3, the J gene TRBJ2-1; TRBD1 matches at 11 bases. Trimming cost V 4 bases and J 6 bases; bases outside gene matches: 2. This CDR3 has 14 amino acids. Germline-derived CDR1 and CDR2 are ENHRY and SYGVKD. In nucleotides, the CDR3 is TGTGCCATCAGTGGCGGGACAGGGGGCAATGAGCAGTTCTTC. As protein: CAISGGTGGNEQFF.